What follows are 3 T cell receptor beta chains derived from one specimen sequenced in a study of molecular identifiers for immune sequencing clone quantification. TCRdb fed the PCR reads into MiXCR, producing one record per CDR3 protein. The repertoire holds approximately 590,000 distinct CDR3 sequences, with roughly 23% as singletons. The sample consisted of naive CD8+ T cells from blood, with Jurkat cell RNA spiked in. Subset described: FACS-sorted CD8+CD4-CCR7+CD45RA+ naive T cells. The receptors shown here come from a human donor in good health. Some libraries in this study had Jurkat cell RNA spiked in.

The chain combines TRBV4-1 with TRBJ2-5; maybe TRBD1 (5 bases). This CDR3 spans 17 amino acids. Trimming took 11 bases from V and 13 from J, leaving 38 bases between them. The germline gives CDR1 MGHRA, CDR2 YSYEKL. CDR3 DNA sequence: TGCGCCCGCCGCCCAGCGCCCCGGCCCCGGGTTGGGGCGCCCCCGTACTTC. Encoded protein: CARRPAPRPRVGAPPYF.

The chain links TRBV7-9 to TRBJ2-1, with 7 bases fitting TRBD2. Germline trimming cut 6 bases from V and 6 bases from J; bases unmatched to any gene: 8. The CDR3 consists of 14 residues. CDR1 and CDR2 from the germline V gene are SEHNR and FQNEAQ (reference sequence). The CDR3 here is CASSLAEGFNEQFF. The DNA for the CDR3 is TGTGCCAGCAGTCTAGCGGAGGGTTTCAATGAGCAGTTCTTC. Looking up the rest from reference TRBV7-9 and TRBJ2-1 gives the full variable domain: DTGVSQNPRHKITKRGQNVTFRCDPISEHNRLYWYRQTLGQGPEFLTYFQNEAQLEKSRLLSDRFSAERPKGSFSTLEIQRTEQGDSAMYLCASSLAEGFNEQFFGPGTRLTVL.

Concerning this clonotype: This could be a read error, since a much larger clone is one nucleotide away. A read error is likely, as this CDR3 ends without the conserved phenylalanine or tryptophan. The chain has TRBV6-1 and TRBJ1-1; D is possibly TRBD1 (6 bases). The CDR3 extends over 16 amino acids. The germline V and J ends were trimmed by 3 bases and 1 base, with 15 bases remaining between them. Looked up from germline, CDR1 is MNHNS and CDR2 is SASEGT. CDR3 nucleotides: TGTGCCAGCAGTGATGTCGGTTGGGGGCAGAACACTGAAGCTTTCCTT. It codes for CASSDVGWGQNTEAFL.